A single sample is the source of the 10 T cell receptor beta chains below, sequenced in a study of T cells in Graves' hyperthyroidism and ophthalmopathy. Amplified regions were TCR beta CDR3 sequences from RNA transcripts. Using the HTBI primer set, a first-round RT-PCR was run on the TCR CDR3. TCRdb recomputed calls from the multiplex PCR reads with MiXCR, one row per CDR3 protein. The sample includes around 480,000 distinct CDR3 sequences, roughly 14% seen only once; the top ten take around a sixth. Sequenced sample: blood. The receptors were gathered from a woman aged 18-30 years with Graves' hyperthyroidism.

This clonotype was seen only once. J is TRBJ2-5 and V is TRBV7-9, with TRBD1 matching 9 bases. V lost 5 bases and J lost 5; bases outside the gene matches: 9. The CDR3 runs to 15 residues. The germline V gene has CDR1 SEHNR and CDR2 FQNEAQ (reference sequence). The DNA for the CDR3 is TGTGCCAGCAGCATCGGACAGGGGATAGGGGAGACCCAGTACTTC. Amino acid sequence: CASSIGQGIGETQYF.

The chain has TRBV28 and TRBJ1-4, with 8 bases lining up with TRBD1. With V trimmed by 6 bases and J by 1 base, 7 bases remained unmatched. Germline-derived CDR1 and CDR2 are MDHEN and SYDVKM. The CDR3 is 16 residues long. CDR3 sequence reads: CASRETGGGTNEKLFF. DNA of the CDR3: TGTGCCAGCAGAGAAACAGGGGGGGGAACTAATGAAAAACTGTTTTTT.

The V gene is TRBV9, the J gene TRBJ1-2; no clear D gene. CDR1 is SGDLS, CDR2 YYNGEE, per germline. The CDR3 totals 14 residues. Deletions cut 0 bases from V and 7 bases from J, with 13 bases between. The CDR3 protein is CASSVDSTSGGYTF. Here the CDR3 DNA reads TGTGCCAGCAGCGTAGATTCGACCTCTGGTGGCTACACCTTC.

Details on this clonotype: One junction end disagrees with the germline gene, perhaps due to a read error. The J gene is TRBJ1-4, the V gene TRBV7-8; 8 bases agree with TRBD1. Germline-derived CDR1 and CDR2 are SGHVS and FQNEAQ. This CDR3 contains 15 residues. DNA for the CDR3: TGCGCCAGCAGCACCCTAGACAGGGGAGGGGAAAAACTGTTTTTT. Translation gives CASSTLDRGGEKLFF.

This clonotype was picked up many times. The chain carries TRBV19 and TRBJ2-1, with D tentatively TRBD1 or TRBD2 (6 bases each). The germline CDR1 and CDR2 sequences are LNHDA and SQIVND (reference sequence). V was clipped by 3 bases and J by 7 bases, with 19 bases between them. The CDR3 sequence is 16 residues long. The CDR3, as DNA: TGTGCCAGTAGTATGACAGGAGCGGGTAGATGGAATGAGCAGTTCTTC. This sequence encodes CASSMTGAGRWNEQFF.

CDR3 coding DNA: TGCAGTGCCACACTAGCGGGAGACCCCACAGATACGCAGTATTTT. Protein: CSATLAGDPTDTQYF. J is TRBJ2-3 and V is TRBV20-1; 11 bases align to TRBD2. With V trimmed by 6 bases and J by 2 bases, 7 bases remained unmatched. The CDR3 length is 15 residues. Germline CDR1 is DFQATT and CDR2 is SNEGSKA (reference sequence).

This clonotype occurred many times. The chain carries TRBV2 and TRBJ1-3; no firm D call. V gave up 6 bases and J gave up 0 bases, with 12 bases separating them. The CDR3 length is 15 residues. Germline CDR1 and CDR2: SNHLY and FYNNEI. CDR3 region: CASRSAQNSGNTIYF. The CDR3 DNA follows: TGTGCCAGCAGGTCCGCACAGAACTCTGGAAACACCATATATTTT. Based on the CDR3 plus reference TRBV2 and TRBJ1-3, the full variable domain is EPEVTQTPSHQVTQMGQEVILRCVPISNHLYFYWYRQILGQKVEFLVSFYNNEISEKSEIFDDQFSVERPDGSNFTLKIRSTKLEDSAMYFCASRSAQNSGNTIYFGEGSWLTVV.

This clonotype was counted between two and nine times. V gene TRBV29-1 combines with J gene TRBJ1-2; D is uncertain. The CDR3 contains 13 residues. CDR1 and CDR2 (germline): SQVTM, ANQGSEA. V gave up 1 base and J gave up 4 bases, with 10 bases separating them. This chain's CDR3 is CSVEAGIGYGYTF. CDR3 in DNA: TGCAGCGTTGAAGCTGGGATCGGCTATGGCTACACCTTC.

This clonotype has ten or more counts. The rearrangement links TRBV10-3 to TRBJ2-3, with a possible D match to TRBD2 (6 bases). Germline CDR1 ENHRY, CDR2 SYGVKD. V was clipped by 3 bases and J by 2 bases, with 12 bases between them. This CDR3 contains 15 residues. The chain's CDR3 is CAISDRPGATDTQYF. The CDR3 DNA reads TGTGCCATCAGTGATAGACCGGGAGCCACAGATACGCAGTATTTT.

This clonotype appeared once. The J gene is TRBJ2-7, the V gene TRBV3-1, with TRBD2 matching 7 bases. The V and J ends lost 1 base and 7 bases, in that order; junction bases with no gene match: 7. Germline lookup yields CDR1 LGHDT and CDR2 YNNKEL (reference sequence). This CDR3 has 14 amino acids. The CDR3 loop reads CASSQGRGEGEQYV. The CDR3 bases are TGTGCCAGCAGCCAAGGTCGGGGGGAAGGGGAGCAGTACGTC.